The source of this TCR beta chain is a study of patients and donors after allogeneic stem cell transplantation. This CDR3 contains 13 residues. CDR1 is DFQATT, CDR2 SNEGSKA, per germline (reference sequence). V lost 6 bases, J lost 5 bases, and 3 bases stayed unmatched. TCRdb processed the RT-PCR reads anew with MiXCR; each CDR3 protein has one entry. The repertoire includes approximately 200,000 distinct CDR3 sequences, around 41% of them detected once, and more than 9% sits in the top ten. The specimen sequenced was blood, either unsorted or a sorted T cell fraction (not recorded which). This chain links TRBV20-1 with TRBJ1-5; 11 positions match TRBD1. The TCR sequence derives from a human donor who was either an allogeneic HSCT recipient or a stem cell or donor lymphocyte infusion donor (not recorded which). It is not recorded whose cells these are; they may come from a transplant donor. The CDR3 is CSALGQGDQPQHF. The CDR3 nucleotides are TGCAGTGCCCTGGGACAGGGGGATCAGCCCCAGCATTTT.